The T cell receptor beta chain described here comes from a study of regulatory T cells in long-lasting Graves disease. From germline, CDR1 is MDHEN and CDR2 SYDVKM. This CDR3 is built from 14 residues. Investigators prepared the TCR beta libraries by applying iRepertoire HTBI primers and Arm-PCR of CDR3 regions. TCRdb analysed the multiplex PCR reads with MiXCR anew, one entry per CDR3 protein. This table holds some 240,000 distinct CDR3 sequences, roughly 19% found once. To note about this clonotype: Germline and junction disagree at one end, which may indicate a read error.

This sample's time point: newly diagnosed GD, antithyroid drugs for less than 3 months. PBMC-derived RNA was used for the TCR library. These data are also associated with another study on T cells in Graves' hyperthyroidism and ophthalmopathy.

This sequence was found in a woman aged 25 to 39 with Graves disease. The starting material was peripheral blood mononuclear cells (PBMCs), obtained at new diagnosis, from a patient treated with antithyroid drugs. The rearrangement joins TRBV28 to TRBJ1-3; D call uncertain. CDR3 bases: TGTGCCAGCAGTTTTTTCGGGTCTGGAAACGCCATATATTTT. This gives the protein CASSFFGSGNAIYF.